This T cell receptor (beta chain) was profiled in a study of blood T cell repertoires in COVID-19. Study summary: Collection of acute and convalescent COVID-19 samples took place in the United States, Italy and Spain. Sources were T cells, B-cell-depleted T cells, or PBMCs; the material itself was cDNA or gDNA.

Sequenced by immunoSEQ multiplex PCR; TCRdb stores in-frame clones only, minus some. The table includes over 45,000 clones, more than 60% detected once. This clone was detected only once. Germline V gene sequence: CDR1 LNHDA, CDR2 SQIVND (reference sequence). J lost 3 bases, V lost 7 bases, and 4 bases had no gene match. The CDR3 is made up of 15 amino acids. Material for sequencing was peripheral blood. This rearrangement joins TRBV19 to TRBJ2-2; 11 bases fit TRBD2. This sequence originates from a woman in her fifties or sixties with active or convalescent COVID-19. This CDR3 is CASKALAGDTGELFF. In DNA, the CDR3 is TGTGCCAGTAAGGCACTAGCGGGAGACACCGGGGAGCTGTTTTTT.